The clone carrying this T cell receptor (beta chain) has a single count. Its antigen is still unknown. TCRdb keeps only in-frame clones here, not all; method: immunoSEQ multiplex PCR. The sample comprises more than 140,000 clones, 89% of which are singletons, and about 3% rests with the top ten. The source of the sample is a study of T cell responses to AZD1222 COVID-19 vaccine. Study results and caveats: Spike-specific TCR depth and breadth grew after two AZD1222 doses. The sample set comprised mostly white British donors with more females, and clonal diversity was possibly underestimated. Epitopes outside B.1.351 and B.1.1.7 mutated regions reportedly drew nearly half of spike TCRs.

The CDR3 is 15 amino acids. J lost 9 bases, V lost 0 bases, and 4 bases had no gene match. Germline V CDR1 and CDR2: LGHNA, YSLEER. The sequence derives from an adult in good health. This sample comprised peripheral blood, obtained on day 0 of AZD1222 vaccination. The chain has TRBV4-3 and TRBJ2-1; 11 bases fit TRBD2. CDR3 nucleotides: TGCGCCAGCAGCCAAGAAGCTAGCGGGAGGTCTGAGCAGTTCTTC. Protein product: CASSQEASGRSEQFF.